Included here is one T cell receptor beta chain sequence, with context. Some clones are missing from TCRdb's copy, which holds only in-frame ones; the method was immunoSEQ multiplex PCR. This sample has 100,000 to 150,000 clones, with 80% to 95% found just once. The record originates from a study of control samples from healthy donors and cancer patients. Sequences were obtained from blood. The receptor comes from a middle-aged man in good health.

The CDR3: CASRPTTGGEQYF. The CDR3, as DNA: TGCGCCAGCAGGCCCACCACAGGGGGCGAGCAGTACTTC. The chain carries TRBV5-1 and TRBJ2-7, with TRBD1 matching over 8 bases. Germline V gene data show CDR1 as SGHRS and CDR2 as YFSETQ. The CDR3 runs to 13 residues. Unmatched junction bases numbered 7, after V lost 5 bases and J lost 6 bases.